This T cell receptor beta chain was found in a study of identical twins. Template switching, a step in the protocol, added a universal primer site, and cDNA carried unique molecular identifiers. In TCRdb, the 5' RACE reads were re-called with MiXCR into one record per CDR3 protein. The sample shows some 710,000 distinct CDR3 sequences, 5.5% to 6.5% of them seen only once. This clonotype showed up many times. CDR3 length: 12 amino acids. Trimming left V 5 bases short and J 6 bases short, with 8 bases between. Looked up from germline, CDR1 is SGHAT and CDR2 is FQNNGV. This TCR was recovered from a man younger than 35 in good health. Material: naive T cells sorted from blood. The V gene is TRBV11-2, the J gene TRBJ2-1, with D uncertain. CDR3 in amino acids: CASSPGPNEQFF. The CDR3 DNA is TGTGCCAGCAGCCCAGGTCCCAATGAGCAGTTCTTC.